At least ten counts were recorded for the clone carrying this T cell receptor (beta chain). The antigen is not known. One end of the junction is discordant with germline, which a read error may explain. The data belong to a study of T-cell reconstitution after alpha-beta-depleted transplantation in children. Study-wide points: Where alpha-beta T cells came from about two months after transplant was reportedly several hundred expanded graft clones. TCRbeta diversity was high at day 60 in some patients (a result of surviving recipient T cells and thymic progenitors).

Unique molecular identifiers were incorporated during preparation of the TCRbeta library. MiXCR, applied by TCRdb to the PCR reads, yields one record per CDR3 protein. The table shows a few hundred thousand distinct CDR3 sequences, with 27% occurring only once. Germline V gene lookup returns CDR1 SGHRS and CDR2 YFSETQ. CDR3 length: 13 residues. Source: PBMCs, taken before TCRalphabeta/CD19-depleted stem cell transplant. This TCR was sampled from a boy under three years old with Wiskott-Aldrich syndrome, due to receive a stem cell transplant. The J gene is TRBJ2-2, the V gene TRBV5-1; no firm D call. CDR3 in amino acids: CASSLDNTGELFF. The DNA of the CDR3 is TGTGCCAGCAGCCTGGACAACACCGGGGAGCTGTTTTTT. Complete variable domain (other parts from reference TRBV5-1 and TRBJ2-2): KAGVTQTPRYLIKTRGQQVTLSCSPISGHRSVSWYQQTPGQGLQFLFEYFSETQRNKGNFPGRFSGRQFSNSRSEMNVSTLELGDSALYLCASSLDNTGELFFGEGSRLTVL.